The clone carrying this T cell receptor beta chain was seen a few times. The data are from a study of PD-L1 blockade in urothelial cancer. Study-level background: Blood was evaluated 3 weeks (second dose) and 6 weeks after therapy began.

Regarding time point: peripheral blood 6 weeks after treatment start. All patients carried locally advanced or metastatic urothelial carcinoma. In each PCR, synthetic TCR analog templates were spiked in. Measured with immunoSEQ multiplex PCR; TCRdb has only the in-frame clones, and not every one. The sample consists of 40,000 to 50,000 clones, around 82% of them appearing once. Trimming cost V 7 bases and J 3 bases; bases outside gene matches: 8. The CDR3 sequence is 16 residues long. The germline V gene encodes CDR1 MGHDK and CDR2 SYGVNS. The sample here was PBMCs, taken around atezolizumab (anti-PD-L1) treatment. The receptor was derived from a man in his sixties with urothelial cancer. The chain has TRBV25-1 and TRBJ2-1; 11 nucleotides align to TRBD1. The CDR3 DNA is TGTGCCAGCACTCCTAGGACAGGGGGCAACTACAATGAGCAGTTCTTC. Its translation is CASTPRTGGNYNEQFF.